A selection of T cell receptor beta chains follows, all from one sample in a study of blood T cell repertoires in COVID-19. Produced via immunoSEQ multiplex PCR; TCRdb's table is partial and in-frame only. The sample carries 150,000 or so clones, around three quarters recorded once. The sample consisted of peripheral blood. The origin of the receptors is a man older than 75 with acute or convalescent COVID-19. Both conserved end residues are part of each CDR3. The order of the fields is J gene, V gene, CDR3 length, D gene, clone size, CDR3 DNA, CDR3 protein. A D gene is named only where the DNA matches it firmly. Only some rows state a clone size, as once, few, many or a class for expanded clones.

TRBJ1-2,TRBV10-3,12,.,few,TGTGCCATCAGCGCTGCAGGGGATGGCTACACCTTC,CAISAAGDGYTF
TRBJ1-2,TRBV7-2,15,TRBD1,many,TGTGCCAGCAGCCGGGTGACGGGACAGGGGACTGGCTACACCTTC,CASSRVTGQGTGYTF
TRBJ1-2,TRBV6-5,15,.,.,TGTGCCAGCAGCGACCCGTCCGGAGGGGACTATGGCTACACCTTC,CASSDPSGGDYGYTF
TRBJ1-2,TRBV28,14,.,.,TGTGCCAGCAGTTTAGAGGACAGCCTCTATGGCTACACCTTC,CASSLEDSLYGYTF
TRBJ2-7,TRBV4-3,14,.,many,TGCGCCAGCAGCCGCGACAGGTTTGGGCGCGAGCAGTACTTC,CASSRDRFGREQYF
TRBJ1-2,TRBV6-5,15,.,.,TGTGCCAGCACCCTGACTTCCCAGGGTAACTATGGCTACACCTTC,CASTLTSQGNYGYTF
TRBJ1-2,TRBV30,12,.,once,TGTGCCTGGAGTCCAGGGAACTATGGCTACACCTTC,CAWSPGNYGYTF
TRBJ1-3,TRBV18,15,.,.,TGTGCCAGCTCACCGCCAGGCCTCTCTGGAAACACCATATATTTT,CASSPPGLSGNTIYF
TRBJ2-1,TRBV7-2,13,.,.,TGTGCCAGCAGCTTAGGACAGTACAATGAGCAGTTCTTC,CASSLGQYNEQFF
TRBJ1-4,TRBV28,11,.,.,TGTGCCAGCAGCTCGGGTGAAAAACTGTTTTTT,CASSSGEKLFF
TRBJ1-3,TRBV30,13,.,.,TGTGCCTGGAGTGTGGGCGTAACAAACACCATATATTTT,CAWSVGVTNTIYF
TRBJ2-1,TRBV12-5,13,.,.,TGTGCTAGTGGTTTGGTACTAGGCAGTGAGCAGTTCTTC,CASGLVLGSEQFF
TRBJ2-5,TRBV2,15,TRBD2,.,TGTGCCAGCATGCCCCCACTAGCGGGGGGAGAGACCCAGTACTTC,CASMPPLAGGETQYF
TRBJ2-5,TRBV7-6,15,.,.,TGTGCCAGCAGCCTCTCCCTGACAGGACAAGAGACCCAGTACTTC,CASSLSLTGQETQYF
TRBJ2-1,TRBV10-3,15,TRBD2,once,TGTGCCATCAGTGAGCAAGCGGGGGGCTACAATGAGCAGTTCTTC,CAISEQAGGYNEQFF
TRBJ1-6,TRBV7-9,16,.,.,TGTGCCAGCAGCTTATCGGGGGGCAGGACTAATTCACCCCTCCACTTT,CASSLSGGRTNSPLHF
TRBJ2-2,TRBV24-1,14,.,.,TGTGCCACCAGTGATTTGGTGGGCGGAGGTAGACTGTTTTTT,CATSDLVGGGRLFF
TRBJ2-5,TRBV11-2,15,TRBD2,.,TGTGCCAGCAGCTTAGTACTAGCGGGGGCGGGGACCCAGTACTTC,CASSLVLAGAGTQYF
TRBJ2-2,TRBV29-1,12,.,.,TGCAGCGTGTATCAGGGAACGGGGGAGCTGTTTTTT,CSVYQGTGELFF
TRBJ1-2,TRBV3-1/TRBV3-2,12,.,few,TGTGCCAGCAGCCAAGGAGGGTATGGCTACACCTTC,CASSQGGYGYTF
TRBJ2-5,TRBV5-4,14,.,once,TGTGCCAGCAGCCCGTGGTCCGGTCCCGAGACCCAGTACTTC,CASSPWSGPETQYF
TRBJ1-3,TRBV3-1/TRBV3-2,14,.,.,TGTGCCAGCAGCCTACAGACCTCTGGAAACACCATATATTTT,CASSLQTSGNTIYF
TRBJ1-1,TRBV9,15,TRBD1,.,TGTGCCAGCAGCGTAGTGGCCGACAGGGGGCGGGAAGCTTTCTTT,CASSVVADRGREAFF
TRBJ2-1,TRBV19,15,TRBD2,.,TGTGCCAGTAGGGATCTAGCGGGGGCCTCCCGGGAGCAGTTCTTC,CASRDLAGASREQFF
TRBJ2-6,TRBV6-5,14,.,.,TGTGCCAGCAGCTACCGGTCTGGGGCCAACGTCCTGACTTTC,CASSYRSGANVLTF
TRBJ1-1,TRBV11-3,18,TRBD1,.,TGTGCCAGCAGCTTGTTCGTCTTTGGGACAGGGACGAACACTGAAGCTTTCTTT,CASSLFVFGTGTNTEAFF
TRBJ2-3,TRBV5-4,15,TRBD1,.,TGTGCCAGCAGCCAGCGTGGACAGGGGACAGATACGCAGTATTTT,CASSQRGQGTDTQYF
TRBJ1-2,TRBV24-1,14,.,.,TGTGCCACCAGTGACGCCAGGGTTACCTATGGCTACACCTTC,CATSDARVTYGYTF
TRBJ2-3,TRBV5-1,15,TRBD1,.,TGCGCCAGCAGCTACAGGACAGGGCACACAGATACGCAGTATTTT,CASSYRTGHTDTQYF
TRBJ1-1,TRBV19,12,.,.,TGTGCCAGTAGTATCTCGCGGTATGAAGCTTTCTTT,CASSISRYEAFF
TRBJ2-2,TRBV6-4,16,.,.,TGTGCCAGCAGTGACCTCGGGACTTCCCGAGGGGGGGAGCTGTTTTTT,CASSDLGTSRGGELFF
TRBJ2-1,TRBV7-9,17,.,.,TGTGCCAGCAGCCGACAAGTCCCCGGCATCGCCGGGATTGAGCAGTTCTTC,CASSRQVPGIAGIEQFF
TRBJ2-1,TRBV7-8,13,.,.,TGTGCTTCTCAGCTCTGGCTAGTCGATGAGCAGTTCTTC,CASQLWLVDEQFF
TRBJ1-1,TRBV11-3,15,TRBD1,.,TGTGCCAGCAGCCCCTGGACAGGGGGCGGGACTGAAGCTTTCTTT,CASSPWTGGGTEAFF
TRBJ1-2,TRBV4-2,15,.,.,TGTGCCAGCAGCCAAGGAACAGCGGTTAACTATGGCTACACCTTC,CASSQGTAVNYGYTF
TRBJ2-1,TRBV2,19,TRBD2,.,TGTGCCAGCAGTGGAGGGACTAGCGGGGGGGCCGGCCTTCGGAATGAGCAGTTCTTC,CASSGGTSGGAGLRNEQFF
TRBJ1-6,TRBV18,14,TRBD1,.,TGTGCCAGCTCACAGGGGGCGAAAAATTCACCCCTCCACTTT,CASSQGAKNSPLHF
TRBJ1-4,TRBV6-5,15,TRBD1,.,TGTGCCAGCAGAGGGACAGGGACGGCTAATGAAAAACTGTTTTTT,CASRGTGTANEKLFF
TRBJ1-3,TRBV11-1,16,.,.,TGTGCCAGCAGCCCAGGGACACCTAGCTCTGGAAACACCATATATTTT,CASSPGTPSSGNTIYF
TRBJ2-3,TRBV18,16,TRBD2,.,TGTGCCAGCTCACTGTTAACTAGCGGGGTCAAAGATACGCAGTATTTT,CASSLLTSGVKDTQYF
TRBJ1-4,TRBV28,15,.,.,TGTGCCAGCAGGGAAGGGACTGCCGGGAATGAAAAACTGTTTTTT,CASREGTAGNEKLFF
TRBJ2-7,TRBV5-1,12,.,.,TGCGCCTCAGGGCGGTACTCCTACGAGCAGTACTTC,CASGRYSYEQYF
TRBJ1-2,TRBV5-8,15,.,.,TGTGCCAGCAGCTTGGGGCAGATTGAAAACTATGGCTACACCTTC,CASSLGQIENYGYTF
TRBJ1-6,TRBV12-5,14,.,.,TGTGCTAGTGGTTTGGTCCTAGGAAATTCACCCCTCCACTTT,CASGLVLGNSPLHF
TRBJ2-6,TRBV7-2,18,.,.,TGTGCCAGCAGCCCCCAGGCAGGGAGGTACTCTGGGGCCAACGTCCTGACTTTC,CASSPQAGRYSGANVLTF
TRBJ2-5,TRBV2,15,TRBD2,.,TGTGCCAGCTGGCTCCCGAGCGGGGCTGGCGAGACCCAGTACTTC,CASWLPSGAGETQYF
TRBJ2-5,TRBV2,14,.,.,TGTGCCAGCAGTGATCGGAGGGGAGGAGAGACCCAGTACTTC,CASSDRRGGETQYF
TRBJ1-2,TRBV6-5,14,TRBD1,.,TGTGCCAGCAGTTACCCCGGGACAGATAGAGGCTACACCTTC,CASSYPGTDRGYTF
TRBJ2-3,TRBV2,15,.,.,TGTGCCAGCAGTCGGGGGGCCTACAAGACAGATACGCAGTATTTT,CASSRGAYKTDTQYF